The next 32 T cell receptor beta chains were all read from a single sample in a study of blood T cell repertoires in COVID-19. Assay used: immunoSEQ multiplex PCR; TCRdb lists only in-frame clones, some missing. The table lists around 110,000 clones, 90% of them singletons. Sample: peripheral blood. The receptors were gathered from a human donor with active COVID-19. The donor label of this sample is uncertain.

The V and J genes are TRBV5-1 and TRBJ2-5; TRBD2 matches 8 bases. J lost 4 bases, V lost 4 bases, and 9 bases had no gene match. Germline-derived CDR1 and CDR2 are SGHRS and YFSETQ. The CDR3 totals 15 residues. CDR3 DNA: TGCGCCAGCAGCCCCATGACTAGCGACACAGAGACCCAGTACTTC. As protein: CASSPMTSDTETQYF. The full variable domain, in which reference TRBV5-1 and TRBJ2-5 provide the parts outside the CDR3, is KAGVTQTPRYLIKTRGQQVTLSCSPISGHRSVSWYQQTPGQGLQFLFEYFSETQRNKGNFPGRFSGRQFSNSRSEMNVSTLELGDSALYLCASSPMTSDTETQYFGPGTRLLVL.

J is TRBJ2-7 and V is TRBV2; 9 positions agree with TRBD1. The length of the CDR3 is 15 residues. Germline V lookup: CDR1 SNHLY, CDR2 FYNNEI. J gave up 5 bases and V 4 bases, and 9 bases lay outside the gene matches. The CDR3 region is CASSVVGTGHDEQYF. In nucleotides, the CDR3 is TGTGCCAGCAGTGTCGTCGGGACAGGGCACGACGAGCAGTACTTC.

V usage is TRBV5-1 and J usage is TRBJ1-1, with D tentatively TRBD1 (5 bases). CDR3 size: 14 residues. V dropped 4 bases and J dropped 1 base, with 11 bases sitting between them. Looked up from germline, CDR1 is SGHRS and CDR2 is YFSETQ. The DNA for the CDR3 is TGCGCCAGCAGCCTGGGACGGGAGAACACTGAAGCTTTCTTT. Its protein is CASSLGRENTEAFF.

J is TRBJ2-5 and V is TRBV30; tentatively, D is TRBD2 (6 bases). The V gene lost 0 bases and the J gene lost 3 bases, with 8 bases spanning the gap. This CDR3 comprises 13 residues. Looked up from germline, CDR1 is GTSNPN and CDR2 is SVGIG (reference sequence). For the CDR3, the DNA is TGTGCCTGGAGTGTCGGGGGAAAAGAGACCCAGTACTTC. Translation gives CAWSVGGKETQYF.

This chain joins TRBV24-1 and TRBJ2-1, with TRBD1 matching over 9 bases. This CDR3 is 16 amino acids long. Germline CDR1 reads KGHDR; CDR2 reads SFDVKD. J lost 2 bases, V lost 2 bases, and 3 bases had no gene match. CDR3 loop: CATSDSGTGTYNEQFF. CDR3 nucleotides: TGTGCCACCAGTGATTCCGGGACAGGGACCTACAATGAGCAGTTCTTC.

The chain is built from TRBV7-2 and TRBJ2-5; TRBD2 agrees at 8 bases. The CDR3 extends over 15 amino acids. Trimming took 2 bases from V and 2 from J; bases not matched to a gene: 4. The germline gives CDR1 SGHTA, CDR2 FQGNSA. CDR3 bases: TGTGCCAGCAGCTTATTTAGCGGGGTACAAGAGACCCAGTACTTC. Translation: CASSLFSGVQETQYF.

This rearrangement joins TRBV7-8 to TRBJ1-3, with D unclear. Germline lookup yields CDR1 SGHVS and CDR2 FQNEAQ. The CDR3 extends over 16 amino acids. The ends were cut back, 1 base at V and 0 bases at J, with 10 bases in the middle. The chain's CDR3 is CASSLGEAGSGNTIYF. In nucleotides, the CDR3 is TGTGCCAGCAGCTTAGGAGAAGCTGGCTCTGGAAACACCATATATTTT.

The chain uses TRBV5-1 and TRBJ2-3; TRBD1 is a possible D gene (5 bases). Germline V gene lookup returns CDR1 SGHRS and CDR2 YFSETQ. This CDR3 comprises 14 residues. Trimming shortened V by 2 bases and J by 1 base, and 8 bases separated the two germline ends. Here the CDR3 reads CASSFQGGTDTQYF. For the CDR3, the DNA is TGCGCCAGCAGCTTCCAGGGCGGCACAGATACGCAGTATTTT.

This chain connects TRBV5-1 to TRBJ2-5; the D gene is possibly TRBD2 (5 bases). The CDR3 runs to 14 residues. The ends were cut back, 4 bases at V and 4 bases at J, with 14 bases in the middle. Germline loops: CDR1 SGHRS, CDR2 YFSETQ. The CDR3 nucleotides read TGCGCCAGCAGCATTGGCACGGGGAGAGAGACCCAGTACTTC. It specifies CASSIGTGRETQYF.

This chain uses TRBV29-1 with TRBJ1-2, with TRBD1 matching 7 bases. V shed 5 bases and J 4 bases; nucleotides not matched to a gene: 13. This CDR3 has 15 amino acids. The germline V gene encodes CDR1 SQVTM and CDR2 ANQGSEA. CDR3 in amino acids: CSVPGPGQLFYGYTF. The CDR3 DNA follows: TGCAGCGTTCCCGGACCGGGACAGTTATTCTATGGCTACACCTTC.

The chain is built from TRBV4-3 and TRBJ2-3; TRBD2 aligns across 11 bases. Germline assignment: CDR1 LGHNA and CDR2 YSLEER. The CDR3 length is 18 residues. The V gene end was trimmed by 2 bases and the J gene end by 0 bases; junction bases not matched to a gene: 7. The CDR3 here is CASSQLSRTSGSTDTQYF. The CDR3 DNA sequence: TGCGCCAGCAGCCAATTATCCCGGACTAGCGGGAGCACAGATACGCAGTATTTT.

The chain couples TRBV7-9 to TRBJ1-3; D gene uncertain. Germline lookup yields CDR1 SEHNR and CDR2 FQNEAQ (reference sequence). This CDR3 region has 15 residues. V was shortened by 1 base and J by 0 bases, with 7 bases between the two germline ends. CDR3 amino acids: CASSLVQHSGNTIYF. The CDR3 nucleotides are TGTGCCAGCAGCTTAGTACAGCACTCTGGAAACACCATATATTTT.

V gene TRBV28 combines with J gene TRBJ2-7; 8 nucleotides line up with TRBD1. Trimming removed 6 bases from V and 6 bases from J; junction bases left unmatched: 10. CDR3 length: 14 residues. CDR1 is MDHEN and CDR2 is SYDVKM in the germline V gene. The chain's CDR3 is CASRAPPGGVEQYF. The CDR3 DNA reads as TGTGCCAGCAGAGCACCCCCAGGGGGCGTCGAGCAGTACTTC.

The genes are TRBV18 and TRBJ2-3; D unclear. V lost 2 bases to trimming and J lost 0 bases, with 12 bases between them. Germline CDR1 reads KGHSH; CDR2 reads LQKENI. The CDR3 length is 16 residues. The CDR3 coding sequence is TGTGCCAGCTCACCAGGGCACACCACTAGCACAGATACGCAGTATTTT. Translation gives CASSPGHTTSTDTQYF.

This sequence joins TRBV18 and TRBJ1-5; 7 bases agree with TRBD1. J was trimmed by 9 bases and V by 4 bases; bases with no gene match: 6. Germline V gene data show CDR1 as KGHSH and CDR2 as LQKENI. The CDR3 loop spans 13 amino acids. CDR3 loop: CASSRTGPTPQHF. For the CDR3, the DNA is TGTGCCAGCTCACGGACAGGTCCCACGCCCCAGCATTTT. The variable domain in full, with the rest retrieved from reference TRBV18 and TRBJ1-5, is NAGVMQNPRHLVRRRGQEARLRCSPMKGHSHVYWYRQLPEEGLKFMVYLQKENIIDESGMPKERFSAEFPKEGPSILRIQQVVRGDSAAYFCASSRTGPTPQHFGDGTRLSIL.

V and J are TRBV13 and TRBJ1-2; possibly TRBD1 for D (6 bases). The CDR3 is made up of 15 amino acids. The germline V and J ends were trimmed by 4 bases and 4 bases, with 16 bases remaining between them. The V gene's germline CDR1 is PRHDT and CDR2 FYEKMQ (reference sequence). The CDR3 loop reads CASSYTGSVIYGYTF. In DNA form, the CDR3 reads TGTGCCAGCAGCTATACAGGGTCGGTGATCTATGGCTACACCTTC.

This clone was counted only a few times. The rearrangement uses TRBV2 and TRBJ1-2; D possibly corresponds to TRBD1 (5 bases). Germline V CDR1 and CDR2: SNHLY, FYNNEI. Trimming removed 8 bases at V and 14 bases at J, with 21 bases between. The length of the CDR3 is 12 residues. The chain's CDR3 is CASSSSLGVLTF. The CDR3 coding sequence is TGTGCCAGCTCCAGTAGCTTAGGGGTGTTGACCTTC.

This clone was counted a few times. The chain uses TRBV7-2 and TRBJ2-1, with D unresolved. This CDR3 contains 14 residues. Deletions cut 6 bases from V and 10 bases from J, with 19 bases between. The germline CDR1 and CDR2 sequences are SGHTA and FQGNSA. Here the CDR3 DNA reads TGTGCCAGCAGTCAGCAAGACTCGGCTAGGGAGCAGTTCTTC. Translating it yields CASSQQDSAREQFF.

V is TRBV28 and J is TRBJ2-5, with D maybe TRBD2 (7 bases). Germline loops: CDR1 MDHEN, CDR2 SYDVKM. The CDR3 is made up of 14 amino acids. Trimming stripped 1 base from V and 7 bases from J, with 13 bases between. The CDR3 loop reads CASSLFGGAGTQYF. The CDR3 region has the DNA TGTGCCAGCAGTTTATTTGGGGGGGCGGGGACCCAGTACTTC.

The chain is built from TRBV7-9 and TRBJ1-2; D remains ambiguous. Germline V gene lookup returns CDR1 SEHNR and CDR2 FQNEAQ (reference sequence). Between the trimmed V and J ends, which lost 0 bases and 4 bases, there was a span of 9 bases. This CDR3 has 14 residues. CDR3 DNA: TGTGCCAGCAGCTTAGCGGACTCATCCTATGGCTACACCTTC. Its protein product is CASSLADSSYGYTF.

This sequence joins TRBV7-2 and TRBJ1-1, with D possibly TRBD1 on 5 matching bases. The V end was cut by 5 bases, the J end by 1 base, with 11 bases between. CDR1 and CDR2 from the germline V gene are SGHTA and FQGNSA. The CDR3 consists of 14 residues. CDR3 sequence reads: CASSPRQTNTEAFF. The CDR3 DNA reads TGTGCCAGCAGCCCACGACAGACGAACACTGAAGCTTTCTTT.

The chain couples TRBV19 to TRBJ2-1; 7 nucleotides agree with TRBD2. Losses at the gene ends were 8 bases for V and 6 bases for J; bases not matched to a gene: 13. In germline, CDR1 is LNHDA, CDR2 SQIVND (reference sequence). This CDR3 region has 15 residues. CDR3 nucleotide sequence: TGTGCCAGTTCCAACCTGGGAGGGTATGGCAATGAGCAGTTCTTC. It encodes CASSNLGGYGNEQFF.

The chain joins TRBV18 to TRBJ1-1, with D possibly matching TRBD1 (6 bases). The CDR3 sequence is 15 residues long. Trimming cost V 3 bases and J 1 base, with 12 bases left between them. The germline V gene has CDR1 KGHSH and CDR2 LQKENI. CDR3 sequence reads: CASSPLQGKNTEAFF. CDR3 bases: TGTGCCAGCTCACCTCTGCAGGGGAAGAACACTGAAGCTTTCTTT. Full variable domain (remainder filled in from reference TRBV18 and TRBJ1-1): NAGVMQNPRHLVRRRGQEARLRCSPMKGHSHVYWYRQLPEEGLKFMVYLQKENIIDESGMPKERFSAEFPKEGPSILRIQQVVRGDSAAYFCASSPLQGKNTEAFFGQGTRLTVV.

This rearrangement joins TRBV13 to TRBJ2-1, with 12 bases identical to TRBD1. CDR1 is PRHDT and CDR2 is FYEKMQ in the germline V gene (reference sequence). CDR3 length: 14 residues. The ends lost 5 bases at V and 6 bases at J; junction bases unmatched: 2. CDR3 nucleotides: TGTGCCAGCAGCCCGGGACAGGGGGCCAATGAGCAGTTCTTC. It encodes CASSPGQGANEQFF.

V and J are TRBV5-1 and TRBJ2-1, with 7 nucleotides matching TRBD2. CDR3 length: 17 residues. Trimming took 2 bases from V and 2 from J; bases not matched to a gene: 10. Per the germline V gene, CDR1 is SGHRS and CDR2 is YFSETQ. CDR3 DNA sequence: TGCGCCAGCAGCTTTTACACCATAGCGGGTCCCTACAATGAGCAGTTCTTC. Amino acids: CASSFYTIAGPYNEQFF.

The genes are TRBV7-9 and TRBJ2-1; 7 positions agree with TRBD2. Germline lookup yields CDR1 SEHNR and CDR2 FQNEAQ (reference sequence). The CDR3 extends over 15 amino acids. V dropped 5 bases and J dropped 3; count of bases not matched to a gene: 7. The DNA for the CDR3 is TGTGCCAGCAGCGCAAGCGGGGCGAGCTACAATGAGCAGTTCTTC. This sequence encodes CASSASGASYNEQFF.

This sequence joins TRBV19 and TRBJ1-1; no definite D call. The CDR3 sequence is 16 residues long. Germline V gene sequence: CDR1 LNHDA, CDR2 SQIVND (reference sequence). Between the trimmed V and J ends, which lost 0 bases and 0 bases, there was a span of 11 bases. CDR3: CASSIDQPGVNTEAFF. In DNA, the CDR3 is TGTGCCAGTAGTATAGATCAACCAGGCGTGAACACTGAAGCTTTCTTT.

The V and J genes are TRBV27 and TRBJ1-1, with TRBD1 matching over 7 bases. V lost 0 bases to trimming and J lost 3 bases; unmatched junction nucleotides: 7. CDR1 is MNHEY, CDR2 SMNVEV, per germline (reference sequence). The length of the CDR3 is 16 residues. The DNA for the CDR3 is TGTGCCAGCAGTTTATCAACCCCACAGGGGTACACTGAAGCTTTCTTT. Protein: CASSLSTPQGYTEAFF.

The rearrangement joins TRBV19 to TRBJ1-1; the D is unclear. V lost 1 base and J lost 0, with 9 bases in between. CDR3 length: 15 amino acids. From germline, CDR1 is LNHDA and CDR2 SQIVND (reference sequence). The CDR3 bases are TGTGCCAGTAGTATAGCCCGGGTCATGAACACTGAAGCTTTCTTT. Translating it yields CASSIARVMNTEAFF.

This chain connects TRBV7-9 to TRBJ1-3; D gene ambiguous. Germline V lookup: CDR1 SEHNR, CDR2 FQNEAQ (reference sequence). V lost 2 bases and J lost 0, with 5 bases in between. This CDR3 has 14 residues. The DNA of the CDR3 is TGTGCCAGCAGCTTAATCCTCTCTGGAAACACCATATATTTT. Translating gives CASSLILSGNTIYF.

The gene calls are TRBV18 and TRBJ2-3, with 8 bases fitting TRBD2. V shed 6 bases and J 4 bases; nucleotides not matched to a gene: 9. CDR1 and CDR2 (germline): KGHSH, LQKENI. The CDR3 runs 15 residues. CDR3 residues: CASSAGGSNADTQYF. As DNA, the CDR3 is TGTGCCAGCTCCGCGGGGGGTTCAAACGCAGATACGCAGTATTTT.

The chain recombines TRBV11-3 with TRBJ2-7; a possible D gene is TRBD2 (5 bases). In germline, CDR1 is SGHNT, CDR2 YENEEA. The CDR3 is 12 residues long. V was shortened by 4 bases and J by 4 bases, with 8 bases between the two germline ends. CDR3 sequence: CASSSGSYEQYF. The DNA of the CDR3 is TGTGCCAGCAGCTCGGGGTCTTACGAGCAGTACTTC.